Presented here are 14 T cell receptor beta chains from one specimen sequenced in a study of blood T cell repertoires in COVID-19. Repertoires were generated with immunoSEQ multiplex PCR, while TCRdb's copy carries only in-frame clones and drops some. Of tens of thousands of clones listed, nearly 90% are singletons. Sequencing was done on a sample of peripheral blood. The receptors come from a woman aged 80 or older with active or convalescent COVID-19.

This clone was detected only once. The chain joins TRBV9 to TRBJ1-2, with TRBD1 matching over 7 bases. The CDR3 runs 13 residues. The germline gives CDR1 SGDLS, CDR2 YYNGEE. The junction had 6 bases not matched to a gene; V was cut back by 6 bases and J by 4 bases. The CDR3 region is CASNKEGAYGYTF. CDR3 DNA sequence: TGTGCCAGCAACAAGGAGGGGGCCTATGGCTACACCTTC.

The CDR3 nucleotides are TGTGCCAGCAGTTACCCTTTATCCGGCTACACCTTC. Protein sequence: CASSYPLSGYTF. The chain is built from TRBV6-2 or TRBV6-3 and TRBJ1-2; D gene ambiguous. V gave up 2 bases and J gave up 8 bases, with 9 bases separating them. The CDR3 covers 12 residues. Germline CDR1 and CDR2: MNHEY and SVGEGT.

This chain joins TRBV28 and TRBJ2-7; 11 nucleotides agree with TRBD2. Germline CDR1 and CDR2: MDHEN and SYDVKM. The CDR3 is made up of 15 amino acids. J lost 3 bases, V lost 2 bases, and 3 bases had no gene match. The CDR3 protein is CASSLTGTSGYEQYF. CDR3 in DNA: TGTGCCAGCAGTTTAACCGGGACTAGCGGCTACGAGCAGTACTTC.

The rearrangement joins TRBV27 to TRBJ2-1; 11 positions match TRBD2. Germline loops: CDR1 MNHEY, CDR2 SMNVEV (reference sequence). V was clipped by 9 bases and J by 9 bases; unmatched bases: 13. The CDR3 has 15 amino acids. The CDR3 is CASASGRSRGGEQFF. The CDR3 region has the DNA TGTGCCAGTGCTAGCGGGAGGTCGCGCGGGGGTGAGCAGTTCTTC.

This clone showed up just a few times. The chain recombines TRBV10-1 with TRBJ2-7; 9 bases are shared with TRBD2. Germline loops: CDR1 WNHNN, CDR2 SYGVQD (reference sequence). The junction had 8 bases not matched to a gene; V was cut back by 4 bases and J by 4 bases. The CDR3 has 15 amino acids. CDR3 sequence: CASSAVPGLAYEQYF. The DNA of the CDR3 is TGCGCCAGCAGTGCCGTCCCGGGACTAGCTTACGAGCAGTACTTC.

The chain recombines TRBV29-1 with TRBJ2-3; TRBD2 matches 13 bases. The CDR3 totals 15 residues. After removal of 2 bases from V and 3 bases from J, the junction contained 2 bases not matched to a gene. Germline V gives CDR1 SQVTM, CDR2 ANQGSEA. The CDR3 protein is CSVERLAGGTDTQYF. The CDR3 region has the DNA TGCAGCGTTGAACGACTAGCGGGAGGAACAGATACGCAGTATTTT.

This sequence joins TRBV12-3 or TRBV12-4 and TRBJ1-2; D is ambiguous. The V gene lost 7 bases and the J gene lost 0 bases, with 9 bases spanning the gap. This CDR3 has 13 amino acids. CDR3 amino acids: CASKNGANYGYTF. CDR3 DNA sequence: TGTGCCAGCAAAAACGGGGCTAACTATGGCTACACCTTC.

The CDR3 region has the DNA TGTGCCAGCAGTTATAAAGGTGGAGGAAACACTGAAGCTTTCTTT. The encoded protein is CASSYKGGGNTEAFF. The gene calls are TRBV28 and TRBJ1-1, with unresolved D. The CDR3 runs to 15 residues. CDR1 is MDHEN and CDR2 is SYDVKM in the germline V gene. V was shortened by 4 bases and J by 2 bases, with 14 bases between the two germline ends.

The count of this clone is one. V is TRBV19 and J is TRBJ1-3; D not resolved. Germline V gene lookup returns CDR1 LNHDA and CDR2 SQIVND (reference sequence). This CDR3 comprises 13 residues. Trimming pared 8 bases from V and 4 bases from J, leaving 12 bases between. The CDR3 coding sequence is TGTGCCAGTTACTACCCGCCGGGAAACACCATATATTTT. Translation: CASYYPPGNTIYF.

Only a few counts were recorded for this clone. CDR3 bases: TGTGCCAGCAGTGAAACGGGGTCCAGGGAAGCTTTCTTT. It yields the protein CASSETGSREAFF. The chain employs TRBV6-1 and TRBJ1-1; D unclear. V was cut by 2 bases and J by 8 bases, with 12 bases left in between. This CDR3 region has 13 residues. Germline V lookup: CDR1 MNHNS, CDR2 SASEGT.

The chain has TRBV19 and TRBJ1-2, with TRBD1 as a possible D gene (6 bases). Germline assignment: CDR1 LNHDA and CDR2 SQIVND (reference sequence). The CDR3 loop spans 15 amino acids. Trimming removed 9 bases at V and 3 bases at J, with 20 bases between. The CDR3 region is CASINRATGHYGYTF. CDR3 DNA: TGTGCCAGCATCAACAGGGCTACGGGGCACTATGGCTACACCTTC.

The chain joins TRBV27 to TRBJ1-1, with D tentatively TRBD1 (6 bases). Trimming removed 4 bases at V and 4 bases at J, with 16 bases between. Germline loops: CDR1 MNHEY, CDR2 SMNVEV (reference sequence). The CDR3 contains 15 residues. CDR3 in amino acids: CASSSNRDIPTEAFF. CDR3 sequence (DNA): TGTGCCAGCAGTTCCAACCGGGACATCCCCACTGAAGCTTTCTTT.

The CDR3 coding sequence is TGTGCCTGGAGAGCCGGGACTAGCGCGATAAAAGAGCAGTTCTTC. Protein product: CAWRAGTSAIKEQFF. The genes are TRBV30 and TRBJ2-1; 10 bases map to TRBD2. Germline trimming cut 3 bases from V and 10 bases from J; bases unmatched to any gene: 12. Looked up from germline, CDR1 is GTSNPN and CDR2 is SVGIG (reference sequence). The CDR3 loop spans 15 amino acids.

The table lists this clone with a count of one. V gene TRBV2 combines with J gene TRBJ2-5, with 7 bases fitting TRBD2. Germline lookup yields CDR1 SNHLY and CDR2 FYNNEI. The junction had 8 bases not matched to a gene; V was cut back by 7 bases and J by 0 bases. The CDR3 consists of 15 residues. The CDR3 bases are TGTGCCAGCACCCTAGCGGACCCGTACCAAGAGACCCAGTACTTC. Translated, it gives CASTLADPYQETQYF.